This TCR beta chain was observed in a study of identical twins. Study conclusions and caveats: Insertions were reduced in abundant cord blood beta clonotypes but not in memory repertoires.

Many counts were recorded for this clonotype. Its matching antigen is unknown. Each CDR3 protein gets one entry after TCRdb re-called the 5' RACE reads with MiXCR. The profile shows around 95,000 distinct CDR3 sequences, just under 6% of them singletons. Sequencing was done on a sample of memory T cells sorted from blood. This TCR was recovered from a woman in her fifties or sixties in good health.

The CDR3 reads CASSVVVAGTGEAFF. CDR3 in DNA: TGTGCCAGCAGCGTAGTAGTCGCCGGGACAGGGGAAGCTTTCTTT. This chain joins TRBV9 and TRBJ1-1; 9 bases match TRBD1. This CDR3 spans 15 amino acids. Per germline, CDR1 SGDLS and CDR2 YYNGEE. V shed 0 bases, J shed 8 bases, and the junction held 8 bases outside the gene matches.